This T cell receptor beta chain is from a study of T cell changes during pregnancy in multiple sclerosis. The assay was immunoSEQ multiplex PCR, and TCRdb's table has in-frame clones only and misses some. This sample carries about 38,000 clones, about 90% of them seen once, and the ten largest clones take roughly 0.38%. CDR1 is LNHDA and CDR2 is SQIVND in the germline V gene (reference sequence). CDR3 length equals 15 residues. J gave up 0 bases and V 4 bases, and 5 bases lay outside the gene matches. The TCR was taken from a female donor in good health, enrolled as a control in a pregnancy study. The chain couples TRBV19 to TRBJ1-1; 7 nucleotides line up with TRBD1. The sequenced sample was CD4+ T cells from peripheral blood mononuclear cells, obtained after pregnancy. CDR3 nucleotide sequence: TGTGCCAGTAGTACCAGGACAGGAATGAACACTGAAGCTTTCTTT. Translated, it gives CASSTRTGMNTEAFF.